The rows below give T cell receptor beta chains drawn from one sample of a study of Tregs in tolerant kidney transplant recipients. Sequencing used immunoSEQ multiplex PCR; TCRdb keeps in-frame clones, though not all of them. This sample yields about 81,000 clones, of which more than 85% are seen a single time; about 1.6% belongs to the top ten. The source was CD4+ T cells from blood (PBMCs), collected 24 months after the transplant. Receptors were obtained from a human patient who received a combined kidney and bone marrow transplant. Some T cells may be provided by the graft donor. CDR3s include the opening cysteine and the closing phenylalanine or tryptophan. Fields, in order: V gene, D gene, clone size, J gene, CDR3 DNA, CDR3 protein. A D gene is named only where the DNA matches it firmly. Clone size is shown for a subset of rows, as once, few, many or a class of expanded clone.

>TRBV7-3|-|-|TRBJ2-3
TGTGCCAGCAGCTCCGATTACCTCGGAGATACGCAGTATTTT
CASSSDYLGDTQYF
>TRBV27|-|-|TRBJ1-5
TGTGCCAGCAGTTTTTCTCGCGGCAATCAGCCCCAGCATTTT
CASSFSRGNQPQHF
>TRBV14|-|once|TRBJ1-2
TGTGCCAGCAGCCCTAGAAGACCCCCTCCGCGGTATGGCTACACCTTC
CASSPRRPPPRYGYTF
>TRBV4-2|-|-|TRBJ2-2
TGTGCCAGCAGCCAAGTCGGCGGATACGGTACCGGGGAGCTGTTTTTT
CASSQVGGYGTGELFF
>TRBV5-1|-|-|TRBJ1-2
TGCGCCAGCAGCTTCTCGGGGGCGGGGGATGGCTACACCTTC
CASSFSGAGDGYTF
>TRBV9|TRBD2|-|TRBJ2-2
TGTGCCAGCAGCTATAGGGGACTAGCAGACGGGGAGCTGTTTTTT
CASSYRGLADGELFF
>TRBV7-8|TRBD1|once|TRBJ2-7
TGTGCCAGCAGCTTAGGTTTTCGGACAGGACCTTACGAGCAGTACTTC
CASSLGFRTGPYEQYF
>TRBV27|-|-|TRBJ2-7
TGTGCCAGCAGACCGGGTTGCGAGCAGTACTTC
CASRPGCEQYF
>TRBV18|-|-|TRBJ2-7
TGTGCCAGCTCACCGTCTCTTTCCTACGAGCAGTACTTC
CASSPSLSYEQYF
>TRBV6-5|TRBD1|-|TRBJ1-1
TGTGCCAGTTTCAGGGGGCGCGGCACTGAAGCTTTCTTT
CASFRGRGTEAFF
>TRBV4-3|-|-|TRBJ2-3
TGCGCCAGCAGCCGCACAGGGCCGAGGGCTAGCACAGATACGCAGTATTTT
CASSRTGPRASTDTQYF
>TRBV5-4|-|-|TRBJ1-2
TGTGCCAGCAGCTTTAGTCAGGCCTATGGCTACACCTTC
CASSFSQAYGYTF
>TRBV30|TRBD1|-|TRBJ1-3
TGTGCCTGGGCACCGGGACAGAGAGGAAACACCATATATTTT
CAWAPGQRGNTIYF
>TRBV2|TRBD2|once|TRBJ2-3
TGTGCCAGCAGACCCGGGACTAGCACTACGCAGTATTTT
CASRPGTSTTQYF
>TRBV5-1|TRBD1|-|TRBJ1-1
TGCGCCAGCGGGACAGGAGGGACCACTGAAGCTTTCTTT
CASGTGGTTEAFF
>TRBV28|-|-|TRBJ1-1
TGTGCCAGCAGTCCACCGACGACAGTTCCTGAAGCTTTCTTT
CASSPPTTVPEAFF
>TRBV11-2|TRBD2|-|TRBJ2-3
TGTGCCAGCAGCTCAACCACTAGCGGGGCCACAGATACGCAGTATTTT
CASSSTTSGATDTQYF
>TRBV5-4|TRBD1|-|TRBJ2-2
TGTGCCAGCAGCCTTAGACAGGGGGCAGGTACCGGGGAGCTGTTTTTT
CASSLRQGAGTGELFF
>TRBV30|-|-|TRBJ2-1
TGTGCCTGCGACCTCGGGGGGCTCGGGTTCAATGAGCAGTTCTTC
CACDLGGLGFNEQFF
>TRBV9|-|-|TRBJ1-1
TGTGCCAGCAGCTTTAACCCACAGAACACTGAAGCTTTCTTT
CASSFNPQNTEAFF
>TRBV11-2|-|-|TRBJ2-5
TGTGCCAGCAGCTTGTCTCGGGGAGAGACCCAGTACTTC
CASSLSRGETQYF
>TRBV5-8|TRBD1|-|TRBJ1-6
TGTGCCAGCAGCTTGGGTACAGGGGGCTGGATTGGTTCACCCCTCCACTTT
CASSLGTGGWIGSPLHF
>TRBV7-3|-|-|TRBJ2-2
TGTGCCAGCAGCGTATACGGCACCGGGGAGCTGTTTTTT
CASSVYGTGELFF
>TRBV7-3|TRBD2|once|TRBJ2-3
TGTGCCAGCAGCTTAATGCCCGGGGGAGGGGATACGCAGTATTTT
CASSLMPGGGDTQYF
>TRBV6-1|-|-|TRBJ2-3
TGTGCCAGCAGTGAAGCGCAAGCTACAGATACGCAGTATTTT
CASSEAQATDTQYF
>TRBV18|TRBD1|-|TRBJ1-4
TGTGCCAGCTCACCGGGACAGGGTGAAAAACTGTTTTTT
CASSPGQGEKLFF
>TRBV7-6|-|-|TRBJ2-1
TGTGCCAGCAGCTCCCTCGCGAGGGGGTATGAGCAGTTCTTC
CASSSLARGYEQFF
>TRBV10-3|-|-|TRBJ1-1
TGTGCCAGTGCAGATAACACTGAAGCTTTCTTT
CASADNTEAFF
>TRBV4-2|TRBD1|-|TRBJ2-3
TGTGCCAGCAGCCAAGAGGACAGGGGTACAGATACGCAGTATTTT
CASSQEDRGTDTQYF
>TRBV6-1|-|-|TRBJ2-2
TGTGCCAGCAGCCTCTACCAGGGGAACACCGGGGAGCTGTTTTTT
CASSLYQGNTGELFF